The 27 T cell receptor beta chains in this list originate from one sample, sequenced in a study of CD8+ T cells in alopecia areata. Sequencing used cDNA as its template, made by extracting RNA and reverse transcribing it. Clones were read by immunoSEQ multiplex PCR, and TCRdb kept only the in-frame ones, dropping some. The sample holds about 180,000 clones, roughly 66% seen once. Source: CD8+ T cells sorted from blood, taken at week 0. These TCRs come from a human donor with alopecia areata.

This clone was seen at least ten times. In DNA form, the CDR3 reads TGTGCCAGCAGTGCCAACATCCGCGAGCAGTACTTC. Protein: CASSANIREQYF. The genes are TRBV6-6 and TRBJ2-7; D unclear. V was cut by 5 bases and J by 6 bases, with 11 bases left in between. Germline V lookup: CDR1 MNHNY, CDR2 SVGAGI (reference sequence). There are 12 residues in the CDR3.

The CDR3 here is CASSFGDTEAFF. The DNA of the CDR3 is TGTGCCAGCAGTTTTGGGGACACTGAAGCTTTCTTT. The J gene is TRBJ1-1, the V gene TRBV6-5; D gene uncertain. The CDR3 is 12 residues long. V shed 4 bases and J shed 3 bases, with 6 bases lying between them. CDR1 is MNHEY and CDR2 is SVGAGI in the germline V gene.

The chain is built from TRBV29-1 and TRBJ2-1; D not resolved. The CDR3 covers 12 residues. Germline V gives CDR1 SQVTM, CDR2 ANQGSEA. Trimming took 6 bases from V and 8 from J, leaving 14 bases between them. The CDR3 reads CSVLMTNDEQFF. The CDR3 region has the DNA TGCAGCGTCCTGATGACCAACGATGAGCAGTTCTTC.

This clone was counted between two and nine times. The gene calls are TRBV19 and TRBJ2-3, with D perhaps TRBD2 (6 bases). V was cut by 4 bases and J by 0 bases, with 11 bases left in between. Germline V CDR1 and CDR2: LNHDA, SQIVND (reference sequence). The CDR3 loop spans 15 amino acids. CDR3 amino acids: CASSRGDSSTDTQYF. DNA for the CDR3: TGTGCCAGTAGTAGGGGGGACTCCAGCACAGATACGCAGTATTTT.

The chain has TRBV7-9 and TRBJ1-6, with a weak D call TRBD1 (6 bases). This CDR3 has 14 amino acids. V lost 5 bases, J lost 8 bases, and 13 bases lay in between. Germline CDR1 reads SEHNR; CDR2 reads FQNEAQ (reference sequence). In DNA, the CDR3 is TGTGCCAGCAGCCCCTCGAAGGGGGATTCACCCCTCCACTTT. Protein: CASSPSKGDSPLHF. Filled out from reference TRBV7-9 and TRBJ1-6, the complete variable domain reads DTGVSQNPRHKITKRGQNVTFRCDPISEHNRLYWYRQTLGQGPEFLTYFQNEAQLEKSRLLSDRFSAERPKGSFSTLEIQRTEQGDSAMYLCASSPSKGDSPLHFGNGTRLTVT.

CDR3 sequence reads: CASSLQGRSNQPQHF. CDR3 coding DNA: TGCGCCAGCAGCTTACAGGGTAGGAGCAATCAGCCCCAGCATTTT. The chain combines TRBV5-1 with TRBJ1-5; D possibly corresponds to TRBD1 (6 bases). CDR3 length: 15 residues. Germline CDR1 is SGHRS and CDR2 is YFSETQ. The V end was cut by 2 bases, the J end by 1 base, with 10 bases between.

This clone was detected ten times or more. The chain joins TRBV25-1 to TRBJ1-2; D not certain. The germline gives CDR1 MGHDK, CDR2 SYGVNS. The CDR3 extends over 15 amino acids. Between the trimmed V and J ends, which lost 1 base and 4 bases, there was a span of 13 bases. For the CDR3, the DNA is TGTGCCAGCAGTGAATTTGAGACGAGATTCTATGGCTACACCTTC. Its protein product is CASSEFETRFYGYTF.

The V gene is TRBV5-1, the J gene TRBJ2-3; TRBD2 matches at 15 bases. The germline gives CDR1 SGHRS, CDR2 YFSETQ. With 4 bases clipped from V and 4 bases from J, the junction kept 7 bases outside the gene matches. The CDR3 consists of 17 residues. This CDR3 reads CASSRTSGGARPDTQYF. The DNA of the CDR3 is TGCGCCAGCAGCAGGACTAGCGGGGGGGCCCGCCCAGATACGCAGTATTTT. The full variable domain, completed using reference TRBV5-1 and TRBJ2-3, is KAGVTQTPRYLIKTRGQQVTLSCSPISGHRSVSWYQQTPGQGLQFLFEYFSETQRNKGNFPGRFSGRQFSNSRSEMNVSTLELGDSALYLCASSRTSGGARPDTQYFGPGTRLTVL.

This clone was recorded a few times. The gene calls are TRBV29-1 and TRBJ2-1, with 9 bases that match TRBD1. The CDR3 is 14 amino acids. Trimming cost V 4 bases and J 4 bases; bases outside gene matches: 5. Germline V gives CDR1 SQVTM, CDR2 ANQGSEA. CDR3 protein: CSVVEGQGYNEQFF. The CDR3 region has the DNA TGCAGCGTTGTGGAGGGACAGGGATACAATGAGCAGTTCTTC.

This rearrangement joins TRBV20-1 to TRBJ2-2; D unresolved. V was pared by 3 bases and J by 7 bases, with 6 bases between. The CDR3 contains 11 residues. Germline values: CDR1 DFQATT, CDR2 SNEGSKA (reference sequence). In nucleotides, the CDR3 is TGCAGTGCTAGCTTAAACGGGGAGCTGTTTTTT. Translating it yields CSASLNGELFF.

This chain connects TRBV29-1 to TRBJ2-7; TRBD2 aligns across 7 bases. CDR3 size: 13 residues. The ends lost 6 bases at V and 5 bases at J; junction bases unmatched: 10. CDR1 is SQVTM, CDR2 ANQGSEA, per germline. The CDR3 DNA follows: TGCAGCGTCCCCCTCGGGGGGAACCACGAGCAGTACTTC. Protein product: CSVPLGGNHEQYF.

CDR3 sequence: CSVDWSNNEQFF. CDR3 DNA: TGCAGCGTTGACTGGTCAAACAATGAGCAGTTCTTC. V usage is TRBV29-1 and J usage is TRBJ2-1; D gene unclear. Trimming cost V 3 bases and J 5 bases, with 8 bases left between them. The CDR3 extends over 12 amino acids. The V gene's germline CDR1 is SQVTM and CDR2 ANQGSEA.

This chain connects TRBV9 to TRBJ1-2; no clear D gene. Trimming took 3 bases from V and 4 from J, leaving 7 bases between them. Germline-derived CDR1 and CDR2 are SGDLS and YYNGEE. CDR3 length: 12 amino acids. The CDR3 here is CASSASIYGYTF. In DNA, the CDR3 is TGTGCCAGCAGCGCATCGATCTATGGCTACACCTTC.

The rearrangement links TRBV7-9 to TRBJ1-1; a possible D gene is TRBD1 (6 bases). CDR1 is SEHNR, CDR2 FQNEAQ, per germline (reference sequence). This CDR3 is built from 15 residues. V was clipped by 7 bases and J by 5 bases, with 20 bases between them. CDR3 sequence reads: CASTPAEGVGTEAFF. CDR3 in DNA: TGTGCCAGCACCCCGGCGGAGGGGGTGGGGACTGAAGCTTTCTTT.

The V gene is TRBV30, the J gene TRBJ2-3; D is undetermined. Germline V gene sequence: CDR1 GTSNPN, CDR2 SVGIG (reference sequence). V dropped 4 bases and J dropped 3 bases, with 17 bases sitting between them. The CDR3 runs 15 residues. CDR3 DNA: TGTGCCTGGACGGCTCGCACCCTTAGGACAGATACGCAGTATTTT. It encodes CAWTARTLRTDTQYF.

As for this clone: The sample contains more than one DNA sequence encoding this CDR3. The rearrangement uses TRBV20-1 and TRBJ2-3; D not resolved. The V end was cut by 3 bases, the J end by 5 bases, with 3 bases between. This CDR3 comprises 10 residues. Germline V gene lookup returns CDR1 DFQATT and CDR2 SNEGSKA (reference sequence). DNA of the CDR3: TGCAGTGCTAGGGTAGATACGCAGTATTTT. Amino acid sequence: CSARVDTQYF.

The V and J genes are TRBV12-5 and TRBJ2-7, with D possibly being TRBD1 (6 bases). The germline V gene encodes CDR1 LGHNT and CDR2 FRNRAP. CDR3 size: 15 residues. Trimming left V 3 bases short and J 2 bases short, with 14 bases between. The CDR3 DNA reads TGTGCTAGTGGTTTTCCAGGGGCAGGGACCTACGAGCAGTACTTC. It codes for CASGFPGAGTYEQYF. The complete variable domain, with remaining parts taken from reference TRBV12-5 and TRBJ2-7, reads DARVTQTPRHKVTEMGQEVTMRCQPILGHNTVFWYRQTMMQGLELLAYFRNRAPLDDSGMPKDRFSAEMPDATLATLKIQPSEPRDSAVYFCASGFPGAGTYEQYFGPGTRLTVT.

The chain recombines TRBV5-6 with TRBJ1-6; 9 bases map to TRBD1. V shed 4 bases and J 11 bases; nucleotides not matched to a gene: 7. The CDR3 is made up of 14 amino acids. The germline V gene has CDR1 SGHDT and CDR2 YYEEEE. This CDR3 reads CASSPGQGFTPLHF. CDR3 coding DNA: TGTGCCAGCAGCCCGGGACAGGGATTTACACCCCTCCACTTT.

This chain links TRBV27 with TRBJ1-5; no clear D. There are 12 residues in the CDR3. Germline V CDR1 and CDR2: MNHEY, SMNVEV (reference sequence). The ends were cut back, 7 bases at V and 4 bases at J, with 8 bases in the middle. The chain's CDR3 is CASTNGNQPQHF. Written as DNA, the CDR3 is TGTGCCAGCACAAACGGGAATCAGCCCCAGCATTTT.

V gene TRBV2 combines with J gene TRBJ2-1, with TRBD2 as a possible D gene (5 bases). The CDR3 loop spans 15 amino acids. V was pared by 4 bases and J by 8 bases, with 18 bases between. Germline CDR1 reads SNHLY; CDR2 reads FYNNEI. CDR3 sequence reads: CASSAEVPTVDEQFF. CDR3 nucleotide sequence: TGTGCCAGCAGTGCGGAGGTCCCTACTGTGGATGAGCAGTTCTTC.

The chain links TRBV11-2 to TRBJ2-1; weak D call: TRBD2 (6 bases). CDR3 size: 13 residues. Germline CDR1 is SGHAT and CDR2 is FQNNGV. Trimming took 5 bases from V and 9 from J, leaving 14 bases between them. The CDR3 is CASSNSGGPEQFF. Here the CDR3 DNA reads TGTGCCAGCAGCAATAGCGGAGGCCCTGAGCAGTTCTTC.

This clone was observed a few times. The chain joins TRBV2 to TRBJ2-3; D is unresolved. Trimming left V 0 bases short and J 5 bases short, with 15 bases between. The CDR3 runs to 16 residues. Looked up from germline, CDR1 is SNHLY and CDR2 is FYNNEI. This CDR3 reads CASSEAPLRVVDTQYF. The CDR3 DNA reads TGTGCCAGCAGTGAAGCGCCCCTCCGAGTAGTAGATACGCAGTATTTT.

The chain employs TRBV27 and TRBJ2-7; no firm D call. Germline V gene lookup returns CDR1 MNHEY and CDR2 SMNVEV (reference sequence). V lost 3 bases and J lost 6, with 12 bases in between. The CDR3 has 13 amino acids. The CDR3 DNA is TGTGCCAGCAGTTTTGGGGTGTCCGCCGAGCAGTACTTC. It encodes CASSFGVSAEQYF.

Points on this clone: Its ends do not fully match the called genes, so a read error is possible. The V call is TRBV7-7, the J call TRBJ2-5; D might be TRBD2 (7 bases). The CDR3 consists of 14 residues. Germline CDR1 reads SSHAT; CDR2 reads FNYEAQ (reference sequence). The CDR3 nucleotides are TGTGCTAGCAGCTTAGGGGGGGTTGAAGAGACCCAGTACTTC. It codes for CASSLGGVEETQYF.

The V gene is TRBV7-9, the J gene TRBJ2-3; 9 nucleotides line up with TRBD2. With 4 bases clipped from V and 2 bases from J, the junction kept 7 bases outside the gene matches. The CDR3 is 16 residues long. CDR1 is SEHNR and CDR2 is FQNEAQ in the germline V gene (reference sequence). The CDR3 coding sequence is TGTGCCAGCAGCTCACGACTAGCGGACTACACAGATACGCAGTATTTT. Residues: CASSSRLADYTDTQYF.

The chain is built from TRBV30 and TRBJ2-7; 11 bases match TRBD2. The trim removed 4 bases at V and 3 bases at J, leaving 2 bases unmatched. Germline V gene lookup returns CDR1 GTSNPN and CDR2 SVGIG (reference sequence). This CDR3 has 13 amino acids. The CDR3 spells CAWTGTSGYEQYF. In DNA form, the CDR3 reads TGTGCCTGGACCGGGACTAGCGGCTACGAGCAGTACTTC.

This clone showed up just a few times. This rearrangement joins TRBV9 to TRBJ2-7, with D possibly matching TRBD2 (6 bases). Looked up from germline, CDR1 is SGDLS and CDR2 is YYNGEE. The CDR3 extends over 14 amino acids. Deletions cut 3 bases from V and 2 bases from J, with 12 bases between. The CDR3 loop is CASSAFSGPYEQYF. The CDR3, as DNA: TGTGCCAGCAGCGCGTTTAGCGGACCCTACGAGCAGTACTTC.